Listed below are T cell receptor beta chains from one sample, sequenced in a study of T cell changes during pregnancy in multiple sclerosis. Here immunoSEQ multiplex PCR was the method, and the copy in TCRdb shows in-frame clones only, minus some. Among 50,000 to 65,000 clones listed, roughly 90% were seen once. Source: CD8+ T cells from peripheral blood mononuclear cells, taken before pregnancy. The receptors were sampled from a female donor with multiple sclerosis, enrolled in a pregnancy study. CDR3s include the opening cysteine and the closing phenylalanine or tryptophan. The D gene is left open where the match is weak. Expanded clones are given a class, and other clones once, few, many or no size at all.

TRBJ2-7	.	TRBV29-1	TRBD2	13	TGCAGCGCCGCGGGGGGCGTCTCCTACGAGCAGTACTTC	CSAAGGVSYEQYF
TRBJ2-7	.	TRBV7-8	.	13	TGTGCCAGCAGCCCCGGAGGCCTTGGGGAGCAGTACTTC	CASSPGGLGEQYF
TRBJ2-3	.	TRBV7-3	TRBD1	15	TGTGCCAGCAGTCAGGGGGAGATGAGCGCAGATACGCAGTATTTT	CASSQGEMSADTQYF
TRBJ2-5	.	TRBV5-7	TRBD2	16	TGTGCCAGCAGCCCTTCGGGCGGGGGGGCCATGGAGACCCAGTACTTC	CASSPSGGGAMETQYF
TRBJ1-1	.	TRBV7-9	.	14	TGTGCCAGCAGCTTAGCGGGTTCGGGGGCTGAAGCTTTCTTT	CASSLAGSGAEAFF
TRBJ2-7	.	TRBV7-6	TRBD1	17	TGTGCCAGCAGCTTATATGTACCCGGGACAGGGACCTACGAGCAGTACTTC	CASSLYVPGTGTYEQYF
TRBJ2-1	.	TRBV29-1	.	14	TGCAGCGTTGTCACAGCCCTCGACTACAATGAGCAGTTCTTC	CSVVTALDYNEQFF
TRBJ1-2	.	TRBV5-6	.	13	TGTGCCAGCAGCTTCGGGTCAACCTATGGCTACACCTTC	CASSFGSTYGYTF
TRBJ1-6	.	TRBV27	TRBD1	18	TGTGCCAGCAGTAGACGGCCGGGACAGGAGTTTTATAATTCACCCCTCCACTTT	CASSRRPGQEFYNSPLHF
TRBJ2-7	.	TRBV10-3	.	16	TGTGCCATCAGTGACTGGTTCAGGGAGGAGAGAAACGAGCAGTACTTC	CAISDWFREERNEQYF
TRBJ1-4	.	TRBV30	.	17	TGTGCCTGGCTGCAGGGGCGAACTATCGCAACTAATGAAAAACTGTTTTTT	CAWLQGRTIATNEKLFF
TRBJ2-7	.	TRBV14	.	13	TGTGCCAGCGCGCCCATAGGGGCCAGGGAGCAGTACTTC	CASAPIGAREQYF
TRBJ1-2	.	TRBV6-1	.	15	TGTGCCAGCAGTGAATGGGGACGGGGAGGCTATGGCTACACCTTC	CASSEWGRGGYGYTF
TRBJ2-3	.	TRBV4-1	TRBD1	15	TGCGCCAGCAACCCGATATGGACAGGGCCAGATACGCAGTATTTT	CASNPIWTGPDTQYF
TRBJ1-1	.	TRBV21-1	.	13	TGTGCCAGCAGCGGGCACAAGAACACTGAAGCTTTCTTT	CASSGHKNTEAFF
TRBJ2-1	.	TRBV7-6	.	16	TGTGCCAGCAGCCTCACCTCTGGACTGAGTTTCAATGAGCAGTTCTTC	CASSLTSGLSFNEQFF
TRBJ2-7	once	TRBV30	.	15	TGTGCCTGGAGCCCCCCGATGGTGCGACACTACGAGCAGTACTTC	CAWSPPMVRHYEQYF
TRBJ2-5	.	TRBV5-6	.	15	TGTGCCAGCAGCTACGGGACGCCGGAGGGAGAGACCCAGTACTTC	CASSYGTPEGETQYF
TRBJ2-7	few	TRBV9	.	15	TGTGCCAGCAGCGTAGATTACAGGAGCTCCTACGAGCAGTACTTC	CASSVDYRSSYEQYF
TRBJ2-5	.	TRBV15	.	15	TGTGCCACCAGCAGAGATCCGACTAGTAAAGAGACCCAGTACTTC	CATSRDPTSKETQYF
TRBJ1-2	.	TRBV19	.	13	TGTGCCAGCGCCCTCGCAGGGAACTATGGCTACACCTTC	CASALAGNYGYTF
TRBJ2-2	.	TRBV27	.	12	TGTGCCACTCTTCGTAACACCGGGGAGCTGTTTTTT	CATLRNTGELFF
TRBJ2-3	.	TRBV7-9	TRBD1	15	TGTGCCAGCAGACCAGGGGGATCTAGCACAGATACGCAGTATTTT	CASRPGGSSTDTQYF
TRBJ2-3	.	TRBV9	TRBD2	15	TGTGCCAGCAGCCCTGCGGGGGGTCTCACAGATACGCAGTATTTT	CASSPAGGLTDTQYF
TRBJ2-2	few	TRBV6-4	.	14	TGTGCCAGCAGTGACACGCGGGATGCCGGGGAGCTGTTTTTT	CASSDTRDAGELFF
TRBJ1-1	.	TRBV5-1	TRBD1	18	TGCGCCAGCAGCTTTGAGTCCCGGACAGGGGGTGGTGGGACTGAAGCTTTCTTT	CASSFESRTGGGGTEAFF
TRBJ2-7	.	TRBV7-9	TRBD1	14	TGTGCCAGCAGCTCCAGGACAGGGGGCAGCGAGCAGTACTTC	CASSSRTGGSEQYF
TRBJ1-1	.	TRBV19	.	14	TGTGCCAGTAGTTTCACCGGGGGTAACACTGAAGCTTTCTTT	CASSFTGGNTEAFF
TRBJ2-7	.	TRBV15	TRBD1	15	TGTGCCACCAGCACACCGGGACAGGGGGCCGACGAGCAGTACTTC	CATSTPGQGADEQYF
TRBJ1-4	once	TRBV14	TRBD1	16	TGTGCCAGCAGCCAAAACGACAGGGGGCGTTGGGAAAAACTGTTTTTT	CASSQNDRGRWEKLFF
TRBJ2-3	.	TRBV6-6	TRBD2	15	TGTGCCAGCAGTTACGCGGGGGGCGACACAGATACGCAGTATTTT	CASSYAGGDTDTQYF
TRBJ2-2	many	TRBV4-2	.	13	TGTGCCAGCAGCCAGACTAGCACCGGGGAGCTGTTTTTT	CASSQTSTGELFF
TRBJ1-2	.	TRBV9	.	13	TGTGCCAGCAGCCCGGGAGGGTCCCAAATAATCACCTTC	CASSPGGSQIITF
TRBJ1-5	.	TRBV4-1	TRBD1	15	TGCGCCAGCAGCCAAGCTGGACAGGGGGATCAGCCCCAGCATTTT	CASSQAGQGDQPQHF
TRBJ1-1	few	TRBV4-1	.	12	TGCGCCAGCAGCCAAGACGGGTGGAGAGCTTTCTTT	CASSQDGWRAFF
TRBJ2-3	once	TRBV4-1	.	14	TGCGCCAGCAGCCAAGTCTCCGGCGGAGATACGCAGTATTTT	CASSQVSGGDTQYF
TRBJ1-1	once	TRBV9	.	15	TGTGCCAGCAGCGTAGTCGACGGGGAGAACACTGAAGCTTTCTTT	CASSVVDGENTEAFF
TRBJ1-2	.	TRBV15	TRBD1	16	TGTGCCACCAGCAGAGACCGAACAGGGGGAGCATATGGCTACACCTTC	CATSRDRTGGAYGYTF
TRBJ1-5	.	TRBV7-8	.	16	TGTGCCAGCAGCTTAGGGACAGATTATAGCAATCAGCCCCAGCATTTT	CASSLGTDYSNQPQHF
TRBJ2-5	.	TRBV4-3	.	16	TGCGCCAGCAGCCAAGAGTGGGCAGGGGCCCGAGAGACCCAGTACTTC	CASSQEWAGARETQYF
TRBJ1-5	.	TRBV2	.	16	TGTGCCAGCAGTGAAGCGCTTCGGGGGACGGGTCAGCCCCAGCATTTT	CASSEALRGTGQPQHF